This passage covers 30 T cell receptor beta chains from one sample sequenced in a study of blood T cell repertoires in COVID-19. Sequencing was performed with immunoSEQ multiplex PCR; in TCRdb, only in-frame clones are kept and a portion is missing. Of under 200,000 clones detected, around 74% appear once; the ten largest clones hold 3%. Sequencing was carried out using peripheral blood. The receptors here all came from an elderly woman with acute or convalescent COVID-19.

The CDR3 sequence is CASSIDRASEGNTIYF. The CDR3 DNA reads TGTGCCAGTAGTATAGATCGAGCATCTGAAGGAAACACCATATATTTT. V and J are TRBV19 and TRBJ1-3; no clear D. V was trimmed by 0 bases and J by 4 bases, leaving 13 bases between them. In germline, CDR1 is LNHDA, CDR2 SQIVND (reference sequence). The CDR3 has 16 amino acids.

The chain recombines TRBV28 with TRBJ1-4; D gene uncertain. Trimming pared 5 bases from V and 3 bases from J, leaving 13 bases between. Germline V gene data show CDR1 as MDHEN and CDR2 as SYDVKM. The CDR3 covers 15 residues. CDR3 in amino acids: CASSGLEEANEKLFF. Written as DNA, the CDR3 is TGTGCCAGCAGTGGACTTGAGGAGGCTAATGAAAAACTGTTTTTT.

V is TRBV11-2 and J is TRBJ2-2; unclear D gene. This CDR3 region has 13 residues. Trimming took off 5 bases at V and 4 bases at J, with 8 bases between the two ends. Germline V CDR1 and CDR2: SGHAT, FQNNGV. The CDR3 loop reads CASSPGATGELFF. CDR3 DNA sequence: TGTGCCAGCAGCCCCGGAGCCACCGGGGAGCTGTTTTTT.

The chain has TRBV6-6 and TRBJ2-7; D not certain. The CDR3 extends over 13 amino acids. V lost 2 bases, J lost 4 bases, and 9 bases lay in between. The V gene's germline CDR1 is MNHNY and CDR2 SVGAGI (reference sequence). CDR3 nucleotides: TGTGCCAGCAGTTACGCGGATTCATACGAGCAGTACTTC. The encoded protein is CASSYADSYEQYF.

This clone appeared a few times. The rearrangement joins TRBV6-5 to TRBJ2-5; 9 bases are a match to TRBD2. The V gene's germline CDR1 is MNHEY and CDR2 SVGAGI. Trimming cost V 6 bases and J 5 bases; bases outside gene matches: 7. This CDR3 spans 14 amino acids. CDR3 bases: TGTGCCAGCAGCAAGATAGCGGGAGCGGAGACCCAGTACTTC. Protein sequence: CASSKIAGAETQYF.

The rearrangement links TRBV12-3 or TRBV12-4 to TRBJ1-2, with D uncertain. The CDR3 totals 13 residues. Trimming removed 3 bases from V and 4 bases from J, with 9 bases in between. CDR3 region: CASSFSQIYGYTF. CDR3 bases: TGTGCCAGCAGTTTTTCCCAGATCTATGGCTACACCTTC.

CDR3 sequence reads: CASSLGGTAYGNTIYF. In DNA form, the CDR3 reads TGTGCCAGCAGCTTAGGGGGGACAGCTTATGGAAACACCATATATTTT. J is TRBJ1-3 and V is TRBV7-2; 7 nucleotides line up with TRBD1. V was pared by 1 base and J by 3 bases, with 6 bases of the junction left unmatched. This CDR3 region has 16 residues. Germline loops: CDR1 SGHTA, CDR2 FQGNSA. The full variable domain, completed using reference TRBV7-2 and TRBJ1-3, is GAGVSQSPSNKVTEKGKDVELRCDPISGHTALYWYRQSLGQGLEFLIYFQGNSAPDKSGLPSDRFSAERTGGSVSTLTIQRTQQEDSAVYLCASSLGGTAYGNTIYFGEGSWLTVV.

The CDR3 sequence: CASSHRGSNEQYF. For the CDR3, the DNA is TGTGCCAGCAGTCACAGGGGTTCGAACGAGCAGTACTTC. This rearrangement joins TRBV27 to TRBJ2-7; 7 bases map to TRBD1. Per germline, CDR1 MNHEY and CDR2 SMNVEV (reference sequence). CDR3 size: 13 residues. V dropped 5 bases and J dropped 5; count of bases not matched to a gene: 6.

The chain links TRBV30 to TRBJ1-1, with no clear D. The CDR3 is made up of 12 amino acids. V shed 2 bases and J shed 7 bases, with 11 bases lying between them. Germline loops: CDR1 GTSNPN, CDR2 SVGIG (reference sequence). DNA of the CDR3: TGTGCCTGGAGTAGGCAGGTCGGTGAAGCTTTCTTT. Its protein product is CAWSRQVGEAFF.

The rearrangement links TRBV10-1 to TRBJ2-1; D remains unclear. Germline values: CDR1 WNHNN, CDR2 SYGVQD (reference sequence). Trimming stripped 4 bases from V and 4 bases from J, with 11 bases between. This CDR3 is 14 amino acids long. CDR3 amino acids: CASSGVGAYNEQFF. CDR3 bases: TGCGCCAGCAGTGGAGTCGGAGCTTACAATGAGCAGTTCTTC.

CDR3 bases: TGTGCCATCAGTGAGTCAACACAGGGGGTCTATGGCTACACCTTC. Encoded protein: CAISESTQGVYGYTF. V usage is TRBV10-3 and J usage is TRBJ1-2; 8 positions agree with TRBD1. Germline CDR1 reads ENHRY; CDR2 reads SYGVKD. V shed 0 bases, J shed 4 bases, and the junction held 4 bases outside the gene matches. The CDR3 runs to 15 residues.

CDR3 sequence (DNA): TGTGCCAGTAGTAGGGGCGGGAGTTACGGGGCCACAGATACGCAGTATTTT. This codes for CASSRGGSYGATDTQYF. V and J are TRBV19 and TRBJ2-3, with 7 bases that match TRBD2. The ends lost 4 bases at V and 2 bases at J; junction bases unmatched: 12. CDR3 length equals 17 residues. CDR1 is LNHDA, CDR2 SQIVND, per germline (reference sequence).

This clone was observed once. This chain uses TRBV7-8 with TRBJ2-2; 8 nucleotides line up with TRBD2. J gave up 4 bases and V 9 bases, and 13 bases lay outside the gene matches. The CDR3 length is 16 residues. Germline CDR1 and CDR2: SGHVS and FQNEAQ. The CDR3: CASRVTGGPGTGELFF. CDR3 bases: TGTGCCAGTCGAGTCACGGGAGGGCCTGGCACCGGGGAGCTGTTTTTT.

In DNA form, the CDR3 reads TGCGCCAGCACTTCGGGATTTAGCACAGATACGCAGTATTTT. This encodes CASTSGFSTDTQYF. This chain uses TRBV5-1 with TRBJ2-3, with a tentative D call TRBD2 (5 bases). V was shortened by 6 bases and J by 0 bases, with 11 bases between the two germline ends. Looked up from germline, CDR1 is SGHRS and CDR2 is YFSETQ. The CDR3 has 14 amino acids.

J is TRBJ2-3 and V is TRBV30; a possible D gene is TRBD2 (5 bases). CDR1 and CDR2 from the germline V gene are GTSNPN and SVGIG (reference sequence). The V end lost 2 bases, the J end lost 4 bases, and 13 bases lay between the germline ends. The CDR3 spans 14 residues. The CDR3 protein is CAWSRWETPDTQYF. CDR3 in DNA: TGTGCCTGGAGTAGATGGGAGACTCCAGATACGCAGTATTTT. Combining the CDR3 with reference TRBV30 and TRBJ2-3 gives the whole variable domain SQTIHQWPATLVQPVGSPLSLECTVEGTSNPNLYWYRQAAGRGLQLLFYSVGIGQISSEVPQNLSASRPQDRQFILSSKKLLLSDSGFYLCAWSRWETPDTQYFGPGTRLTVL.

The chain has TRBV3-1 (or the pseudogene TRBV3-2) and TRBJ1-4; D perhaps matches TRBD1 (5 bases). The CDR3 consists of 16 residues. From germline, CDR1 is LGHDT and CDR2 YNNKEL (reference sequence). V lost 4 bases and J lost 6, with 18 bases in between. CDR3 residues: CASSLQVVGEDEKLFF. The CDR3 nucleotides are TGTGCCAGCAGCCTTCAAGTGGTAGGGGAGGATGAAAAACTGTTTTTT.

The sample holds a few counts of this clone. The chain recombines TRBV19 with TRBJ1-4, with 7 bases identical to TRBD1. V shed 7 bases and J 7 bases; nucleotides not matched to a gene: 12. The CDR3 runs to 15 residues. In germline, CDR1 is LNHDA, CDR2 SQIVND (reference sequence). CDR3 region: CASNPEGAVSEKLFF. The CDR3 DNA follows: TGTGCCAGTAATCCGGAGGGGGCGGTCAGTGAAAAACTGTTTTTT. Looking up the rest from reference TRBV19 and TRBJ1-4 gives the full variable domain: DGGITQSPKYLFRKEGQNVTLSCEQNLNHDAMYWYRQDPGQGLRLIYYSQIVNDFQKGDIAEGYSVSREKKESFPLTVTSAQKNPTAFYLCASNPEGAVSEKLFFGSGTQLSVL.

The V and J genes are TRBV7-9 and TRBJ1-5; the match to TRBD1 covers 8 bases. Germline trimming cut 6 bases from V and 4 bases from J; bases unmatched to any gene: 8. CDR3 length equals 15 residues. CDR1 and CDR2 from the germline V gene are SEHNR and FQNEAQ (reference sequence). CDR3 residues: CASREDRVPNQPQHF. The CDR3 DNA sequence: TGTGCCAGCAGGGAGGACAGGGTTCCTAATCAGCCCCAGCATTTT. The full variable domain, completed using reference TRBV7-9 and TRBJ1-5, is DTGVSQNPRHKITKRGQNVTFRCDPISEHNRLYWYRQTLGQGPEFLTYFQNEAQLEKSRLLSDRFSAERPKGSFSTLEIQRTEQGDSAMYLCASREDRVPNQPQHFGDGTRLSIL.

The chain carries TRBV10-1 and TRBJ2-1, with D unresolved. Germline values: CDR1 WNHNN, CDR2 SYGVQD (reference sequence). V dropped 4 bases and J dropped 7 bases, with 17 bases sitting between them. CDR3 size: 15 residues. The DNA for the CDR3 is TGCGCCAGCAGTGTGGTCGCAAACAGTCATAATGAGCAGTTCTTC. This encodes CASSVVANSHNEQFF.

The chain joins TRBV30 to TRBJ1-1, with unresolved D. The CDR3 loop spans 13 amino acids. In germline, CDR1 is GTSNPN, CDR2 SVGIG (reference sequence). V was trimmed by 5 bases and J by 8 bases, leaving 18 bases between them. DNA of the CDR3: TGTGCCTGGTCCTGGGCCAGGAAAAAAGAAGCTTTCTTT. It encodes CAWSWARKKEAFF.

This chain joins TRBV18 and TRBJ1-1, with D uncertain. V dropped 4 bases and J dropped 5 bases, with 23 bases sitting between them. Germline assignment: CDR1 KGHSH and CDR2 LQKENI. The CDR3 totals 17 residues. CDR3 DNA: TGTGCCAGCTCACGCAGTAACGGGGTGTTACGGCAAACTGAAGCTTTCTTT. This codes for CASSRSNGVLRQTEAFF.

The chain uses TRBV18 and TRBJ2-2, with D tentatively TRBD1 (6 bases). Trimming pared 6 bases from V and 7 bases from J, leaving 9 bases between. CDR1 is KGHSH, CDR2 LQKENI, per germline. The CDR3 covers 12 residues. DNA of the CDR3: TGTGCCAGCTCGCCGGACAGCGGGGAGCTGTTTTTT. It encodes CASSPDSGELFF.

The rearrangement links TRBV7-9 to TRBJ1-2; maybe TRBD1 (5 bases). The CDR3 covers 14 residues. Germline V gene lookup returns CDR1 SEHNR and CDR2 FQNEAQ (reference sequence). Trimming removed 4 bases at V and 5 bases at J, with 14 bases between. This chain's CDR3 is CASSSEGIGYGYTF. The CDR3, as DNA: TGTGCCAGCAGCTCGGAGGGGATAGGGTATGGCTACACCTTC.

The genes are TRBV3-1 (or the pseudogene TRBV3-2) and TRBJ1-6; TRBD1 aligns across 7 bases. Germline CDR1 reads LGHDT; CDR2 reads YNNKEL (reference sequence). This CDR3 region has 14 residues. V lost 6 bases and J lost 5; bases outside the gene matches: 4. CDR3 coding DNA: TGTGCCAGCAGGCCCACAGGGGATAATTCACCCCTCCACTTT. Amino acids: CASRPTGDNSPLHF.

This clone was found a few times. The chain joins TRBV2 to TRBJ1-1, with D tentatively TRBD1 (6 bases). This CDR3 spans 14 amino acids. The ends were cut back, 5 bases at V and 1 base at J, with 11 bases in the middle. The germline gives CDR1 SNHLY, CDR2 FYNNEI. Here the CDR3 DNA reads TGTGCCAGCAGTTTTCAGGGGCAGAACACTGAAGCTTTCTTT. It yields the protein CASSFQGQNTEAFF.

The rearrangement joins TRBV7-9 to TRBJ1-6, with D uncertain. The V and J ends lost 2 bases and 6 bases respectively, with 17 bases between them. Looked up from germline, CDR1 is SEHNR and CDR2 is FQNEAQ (reference sequence). This CDR3 has 17 residues. Here the CDR3 reads CASSLFRGSDFNSPLHF. As DNA, the CDR3 is TGTGCCAGCAGCTTATTTCGGGGTAGCGACTTTAATTCACCCCTCCACTTT.

The chain has TRBV3-1 (or the pseudogene TRBV3-2) and TRBJ1-5, with D maybe TRBD1 (6 bases). Germline loops: CDR1 LGHDT, CDR2 YNNKEL (reference sequence). The V end lost 0 bases, the J end lost 6 bases, and 21 bases lay between the germline ends. This CDR3 is 18 amino acids long. The CDR3 DNA follows: TGTGCCAGCAGCCAAGATTTTCAGACAGGTCTAGCACGTCAGCCCCAGCATTTT. Its protein is CASSQDFQTGLARQPQHF.

J is TRBJ2-3 and V is TRBV5-1; 13 bases line up with TRBD2. V lost 1 base and J lost 6; bases outside the gene matches: 5. The CDR3 totals 16 residues. The germline gives CDR1 SGHRS, CDR2 YFSETQ. CDR3 sequence (DNA): TGCGCCAGCAGCTTGCTACTAGCGGGAGGGGGTGATACGCAGTATTTT. Protein: CASSLLLAGGGDTQYF. The full variable domain, rest sourced from reference TRBV5-1 and TRBJ2-3, is KAGVTQTPRYLIKTRGQQVTLSCSPISGHRSVSWYQQTPGQGLQFLFEYFSETQRNKGNFPGRFSGRQFSNSRSEMNVSTLELGDSALYLCASSLLLAGGGDTQYFGPGTRLTVL.

Of note for this clone: Within the sample, other DNA sequences also encode this same CDR3. The V and J genes are TRBV4-3 and TRBJ2-3; 9 bases align to TRBD1. Trimming at V came to 0 bases and at J to 1 base, leaving 2 bases not matched to a gene. Germline CDR1 and CDR2: LGHNA and YSLEER. This CDR3 comprises 16 residues. DNA of the CDR3: TGCGCCAGCAGCCAAGAGAGGACAGGGGGCACAGATACGCAGTATTTT. It codes for CASSQERTGGTDTQYF.

The chain combines TRBV29-1 with TRBJ2-7; TRBD2 agrees at 9 bases. The junction had 6 bases not matched to a gene; V was cut back by 6 bases and J by 0 bases. Germline V gene sequence: CDR1 SQVTM, CDR2 ANQGSEA. This CDR3 has 14 residues. The CDR3 sequence is CSVGSGRNSYEQYF. CDR3 in DNA: TGCAGCGTCGGGAGCGGGAGGAACTCCTACGAGCAGTACTTC.